This T cell receptor beta chain emerged from a study of blood T cell repertoires in COVID-19. Data came from immunoSEQ multiplex PCR; TCRdb stores just in-frame clones and leaves some out. The top ten hold around 14% of the sample, which has tens of thousands of clones, 80% to 90% seen once. The sample consisted of peripheral blood. This clonotype was sampled from a human donor in a cohort sampled during active COVID-19. The donor label of this sample is uncertain.

CDR3 in amino acids: CASSFDRGPDTQYF. The CDR3 DNA is TGTGCCAGCAGTTTCGACAGGGGGCCGGATACGCAGTATTTT. The chain combines TRBV28 with TRBJ2-3, with 10 bases aligning to TRBD1. This CDR3 contains 14 residues. Germline-derived CDR1 and CDR2 are MDHEN and SYDVKM. Trimming cost V 3 bases and J 6 bases; bases outside gene matches: 3.